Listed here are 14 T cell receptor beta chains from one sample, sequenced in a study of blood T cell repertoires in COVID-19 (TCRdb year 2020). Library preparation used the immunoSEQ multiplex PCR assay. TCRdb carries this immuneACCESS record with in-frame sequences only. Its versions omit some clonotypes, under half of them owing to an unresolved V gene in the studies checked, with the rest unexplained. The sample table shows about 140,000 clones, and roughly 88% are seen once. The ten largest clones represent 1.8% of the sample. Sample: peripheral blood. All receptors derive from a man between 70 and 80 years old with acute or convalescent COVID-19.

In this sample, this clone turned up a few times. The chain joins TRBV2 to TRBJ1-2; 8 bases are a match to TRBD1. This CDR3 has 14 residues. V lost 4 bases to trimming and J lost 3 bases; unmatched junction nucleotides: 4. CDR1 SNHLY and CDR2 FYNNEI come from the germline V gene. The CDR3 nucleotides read TGTGCCAGCAGTGGAGGACAGGGTGACTATGGCTACACCTTC. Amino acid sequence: CASSGGQGDYGYTF.

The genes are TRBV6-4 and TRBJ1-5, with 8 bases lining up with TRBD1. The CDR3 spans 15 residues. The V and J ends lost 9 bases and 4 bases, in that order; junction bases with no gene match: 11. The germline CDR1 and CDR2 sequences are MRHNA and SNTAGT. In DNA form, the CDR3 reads TGTGCCAGGCACGGGGGACAGGTGGATAATCAGCCCCAGCATTTT. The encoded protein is CARHGGQVDNQPQHF.

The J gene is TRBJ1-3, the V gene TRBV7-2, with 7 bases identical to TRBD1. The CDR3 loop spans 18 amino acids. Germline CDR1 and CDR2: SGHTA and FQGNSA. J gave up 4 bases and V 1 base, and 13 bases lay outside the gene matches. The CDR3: CASSLVGGTVPKGNTIYF. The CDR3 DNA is TGTGCCAGCAGCTTAGTAGGTGGGACAGTTCCTAAGGGAAACACCATATATTTT.

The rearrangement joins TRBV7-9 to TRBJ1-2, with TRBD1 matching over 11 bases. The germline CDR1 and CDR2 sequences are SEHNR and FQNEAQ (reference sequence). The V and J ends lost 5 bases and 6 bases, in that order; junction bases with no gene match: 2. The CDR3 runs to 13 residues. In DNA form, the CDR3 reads TGTGCCAGCAGCCGGGGACAGGGGGATGGCTACACCTTC. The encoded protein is CASSRGQGDGYTF.

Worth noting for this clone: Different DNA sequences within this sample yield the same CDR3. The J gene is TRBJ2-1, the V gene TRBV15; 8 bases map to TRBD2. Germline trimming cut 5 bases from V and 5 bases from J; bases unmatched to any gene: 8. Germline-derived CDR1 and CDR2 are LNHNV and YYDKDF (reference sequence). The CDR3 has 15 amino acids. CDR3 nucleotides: TGTGCCACCAGCCTTGGGACTAGTGGCGACAATGAGCAGTTCTTC. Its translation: CATSLGTSGDNEQFF.

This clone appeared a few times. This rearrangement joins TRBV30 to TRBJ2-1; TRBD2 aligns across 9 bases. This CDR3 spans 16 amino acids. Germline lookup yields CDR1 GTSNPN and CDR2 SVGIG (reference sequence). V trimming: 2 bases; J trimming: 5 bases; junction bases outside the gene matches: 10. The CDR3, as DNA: TGTGCCTGGAGTTTAACTCTAGCGGGACTTGACAATGAGCAGTTCTTC. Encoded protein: CAWSLTLAGLDNEQFF.

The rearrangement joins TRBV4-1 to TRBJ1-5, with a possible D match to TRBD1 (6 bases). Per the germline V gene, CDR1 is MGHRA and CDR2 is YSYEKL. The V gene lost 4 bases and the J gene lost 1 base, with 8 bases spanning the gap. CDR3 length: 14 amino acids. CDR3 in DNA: TGCGCCAGCAGCCCAGGGGCCAGCAATCAGCCCCAGCATTTT. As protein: CASSPGASNQPQHF.

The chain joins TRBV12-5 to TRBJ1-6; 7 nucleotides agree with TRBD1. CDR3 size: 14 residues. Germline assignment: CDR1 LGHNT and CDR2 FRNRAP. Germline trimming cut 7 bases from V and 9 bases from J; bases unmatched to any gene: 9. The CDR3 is CASAEQGTGSPLHF. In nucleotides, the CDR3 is TGTGCTAGTGCCGAACAGGGGACGGGTTCACCCCTCCACTTT.

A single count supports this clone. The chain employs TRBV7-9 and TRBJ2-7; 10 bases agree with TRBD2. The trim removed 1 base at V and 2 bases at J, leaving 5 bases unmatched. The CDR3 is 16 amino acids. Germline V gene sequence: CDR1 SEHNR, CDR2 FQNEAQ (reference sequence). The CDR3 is CASSLDLAGEAYEQYF. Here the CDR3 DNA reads TGTGCCAGCAGCTTAGATCTAGCGGGAGAGGCCTACGAGCAGTACTTC.

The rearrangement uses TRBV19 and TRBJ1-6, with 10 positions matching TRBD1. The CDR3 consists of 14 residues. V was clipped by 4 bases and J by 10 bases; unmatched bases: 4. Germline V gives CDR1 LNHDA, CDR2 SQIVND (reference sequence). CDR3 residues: CASSTGTGESPLHF. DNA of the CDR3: TGTGCCAGTAGTACCGGGACAGGGGAATCACCCCTCCACTTT.

The CDR3 DNA sequence: TGCGCCAGCAGCTTGGGGGCGAACTATGGCTACACCTTC. Its protein product is CASSLGANYGYTF. This chain joins TRBV5-1 and TRBJ1-2; D remains ambiguous. CDR3 length equals 13 residues. V was cut by 0 bases and J by 2 bases, with 5 bases left in between. CDR1 is SGHRS, CDR2 YFSETQ, per germline.

Written as DNA, the CDR3 is TGTGCCAGCAGTTTAACGGACAGGGGGGATCAGCCCCAGCATTTT. It specifies CASSLTDRGDQPQHF. The V call is TRBV28, the J call TRBJ1-5; TRBD1 aligns across 10 bases. The CDR3 spans 15 residues. Germline loops: CDR1 MDHEN, CDR2 SYDVKM. With V trimmed by 2 bases and J by 5 bases, 3 bases remained unmatched.

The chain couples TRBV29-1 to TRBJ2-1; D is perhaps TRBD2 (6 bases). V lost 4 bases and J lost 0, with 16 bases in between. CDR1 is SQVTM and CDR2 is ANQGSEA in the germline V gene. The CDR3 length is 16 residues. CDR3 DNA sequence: TGCAGCGTTGGGGGGTCTGTCGGGGGCTCCTACAATGAGCAGTTCTTC. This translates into CSVGGSVGGSYNEQFF.

As DNA, the CDR3 is TGTGCCAGCAGTCAAAGGACAGGGGCCCTCAATCAGCCCCAGCATTTT. Protein sequence: CASSQRTGALNQPQHF. The V call is TRBV6-2 or TRBV6-3, the J call TRBJ1-5, with 9 positions matching TRBD1. The V segment lost 5 bases and the J segment 3 bases; nucleotides outside the gene matches: 8. The length of the CDR3 is 16 residues. Germline CDR1 MNHEY, CDR2 SVGEGT.